A selection of T cell receptor beta chains follows, all from one sample in a study of cytomegalovirus exposure and HLA in healthy donors. Profiling relied on immunoSEQ multiplex PCR, and the TCRdb table lists in-frame clones only, not all of them. The sample carries under 150,000 clones, around 82% recorded once. Sequences were obtained from PBMCs. The receptors were sampled from a woman aged 25-40 years in good health and CMV-seropositive. Both conserved end residues are part of each CDR3. Each record gives: CDR3 DNA, CDR3 protein, clone size, V gene, J gene, D gene. The D gene is left open where the match is weak. Not every row has a clone size; where given, it reads once, few, many or a size class.

TGTGCCAGCAGCTTAGATCGGTCCAATGAGCAGTTCTTC	CASSLDRSNEQFF	.	TRBV11-2	TRBJ2-1	.
TGTGCCTGGGGACAGGAACCTTCCTCTGGGGCCAACGTCCTGACTTTC	CAWGQEPSSGANVLTF	.	TRBV30	TRBJ2-6	TRBD1
TGTGCCAGCAGCCCAGGGACTAGCGGGACCACAGATACGCAGTATTTT	CASSPGTSGTTDTQYF	.	TRBV11-2	TRBJ2-3	TRBD2
TGCGCCAGCAGCCAACCCGGGAGCCTTGGTGAAGCTTTCTTT	CASSQPGSLGEAFF	once	TRBV4-1	TRBJ1-1	.
TGTGCCAGCAGCAAGACAGGGTTTGAAGCTTTCTTT	CASSKTGFEAFF	.	TRBV21-1	TRBJ1-1	.
TGTGCCAGTAGGAAGGGACAGGGTAGCTCCTACGAGCAGTACTTC	CASRKGQGSSYEQYF	.	TRBV19	TRBJ2-7	TRBD1
TGTGCCAGCAGTGAAGGAGTTTCGGACACTGAAGCTTTCTTT	CASSEGVSDTEAFF	.	TRBV6-1	TRBJ1-1	.
TGTGCCAGCAGCCGCCGGGGAACCGGGGAGCTGTTTTTT	CASSRRGTGELFF	.	TRBV7-3	TRBJ2-2	.
TGTGCCAGCTCAGAGGGCAATCAGCCCCAGCATTTT	CASSEGNQPQHF	.	TRBV2	TRBJ1-5	.
TGTGCCAGTAGTATAGCCGTCAGGACTAACTATGGCTACACCTTC	CASSIAVRTNYGYTF	once	TRBV19	TRBJ1-2	.
TGTGCCATCCAAGAAGGGGGTGTCGTACAGGCAACATCTAACTATGGCTACACCTTC	CAIQEGGVVQATSNYGYTF	.	TRBV28	TRBJ1-2	.
TGTGCCAGCAGCTCCGCGGGGGCTTCTAGAAAACTGTTTTTT	CASSSAGASRKLFF	.	TRBV13	TRBJ1-4	.
TGTGCCAGCAGTTACTCCGGTTCATCCAATCAGCCCCAGCATTTT	CASSYSGSSNQPQHF	.	TRBV6-5	TRBJ1-5	.
TGTGCCAGCAGCTTTCAGACAGCCGGAAACACCATATATTTT	CASSFQTAGNTIYF	.	TRBV11-2	TRBJ1-3	.
TGTGCCAGTAGTATTCTTGGGGGGGACAGGGGGATCACATACAATGAGCAGTTCTTC	CASSILGGDRGITYNEQFF	.	TRBV19	TRBJ2-1	TRBD1
TGTGCCAGCAGGGTGGGAGCAACTAATGAAAAACTGTTTTTT	CASRVGATNEKLFF	once	TRBV6-5	TRBJ1-4	.
TGTGCCAGTACTGACGGGGTTGGAAACACCATATATTTT	CASTDGVGNTIYF	.	TRBV19	TRBJ1-3	.
TGTGCCAGCAGTGAAGTAGGGACTAGCGGGAGCGTACTGGACAATGAGCAGTTCTTC	CASSEVGTSGSVLDNEQFF	.	TRBV2	TRBJ2-1	TRBD2
TGTGCCAGTAGTAGAACTAGCGGGGGGGCTCGAGATACGCAGTATTTT	CASSRTSGGARDTQYF	few	TRBV19	TRBJ2-3	TRBD2
TGTGCCAGTAGTTCGGATGAAAAACTGTTTTTT	CASSSDEKLFF	.	TRBV19	TRBJ1-4	.
TGTGCCAGCAGTTCCCCCCGGACAGTAGACTACGAGCAGTACTTC	CASSSPRTVDYEQYF	.	TRBV6-5	TRBJ2-7	.
TGTGCCAGCTCACCGACAGGGACTAGCACAGATACGCAGTATTTT	CASSPTGTSTDTQYF	.	TRBV18	TRBJ2-3	.
TGCAGCGTTGGCGACGGGGGGAACTATGGCTACACCTTC	CSVGDGGNYGYTF	.	TRBV29-1	TRBJ1-2	.
TGTGCCAGCAGTTACTCGCAGGGTTACGAAAAACTGTTTTTT	CASSYSQGYEKLFF	.	TRBV6-5	TRBJ1-4	.
TGTGCCTGTTCACAGTCGACAACAGGGTACGAGCAGTACTTC	CACSQSTTGYEQYF	.	TRBV30	TRBJ2-7	.
TGTGCCAGCACACTAGCGGGAGGAATTGGAGATACGCAGTATTTT	CASTLAGGIGDTQYF	.	TRBV6-1	TRBJ2-3	TRBD2
TGCGCCAGCAGTGAGCCCTTCCGAGGGAACACTGAAGCTTTCTTT	CASSEPFRGNTEAFF	.	TRBV10-2	TRBJ1-1	.
TGTGCCAGTACCCCAGGACAGGCGAACACTGAAGCTTTCTTT	CASTPGQANTEAFF	.	TRBV19	TRBJ1-1	TRBD1
TGTGCCAGCAGTGATTCGGTCTGGGGGGAGAACACCGGGGAGCTGTTTTTT	CASSDSVWGENTGELFF	.	TRBV6-1	TRBJ2-2	.
TGTGCCAGCAGTTTGAGCGGGGGGCACGAGCAGTACTTC	CASSLSGGHEQYF	.	TRBV27	TRBJ2-7	TRBD2
TGTGCCAGCAGCCGGACAGGGGATGGCTACACCTTC	CASSRTGDGYTF	.	TRBV7-9	TRBJ1-2	TRBD1
TGTGCCAGCTCACAAACACAGGGGGAATATGGCTACACCTTC	CASSQTQGEYGYTF	.	TRBV18	TRBJ1-2	TRBD1
TGCGCCAGCAGCCGGACTAGCGGGAGCCGCTTCGAGCAGTTCTTC	CASSRTSGSRFEQFF	once	TRBV4-1	TRBJ2-1	TRBD2
TGTGCCTGGAGTCCCGGACTGGCTGAAGCTTTCTTT	CAWSPGLAEAFF	.	TRBV30	TRBJ1-1	.
TGCGCCAGCAGCTTGCAGACTAGCGGGGTCCCTACATACAATGAGCAGTTCTTC	CASSLQTSGVPTYNEQFF	.	TRBV5-1	TRBJ2-1	TRBD2
TGTGCCAGCAGTGGCACCGGGACTAGCGTCGACAATGAGCAGTTCTTC	CASSGTGTSVDNEQFF	once	TRBV6-1	TRBJ2-1	TRBD2
TGTGCCAGCAGCGGGGGACAGGGTGTCCCCAATGAGCAGTTCTTC	CASSGGQGVPNEQFF	.	TRBV11-3	TRBJ2-1	TRBD1
TGTGCCAGCACACTCCCAGCGAGGGGACTAGCGGGTTCTGGTGAGCAGTTCTTC	CASTLPARGLAGSGEQFF	.	TRBV2	TRBJ2-1	TRBD2
TGTGCCAGCAGTTACGCAGGCCCGGAGACCCAGTACTTC	CASSYAGPETQYF	.	TRBV6-6	TRBJ2-5	.
TGCGCCAGCAGCAAGGGACAGGGGACCGCAGATACGCAGTATTTT	CASSKGQGTADTQYF	.	TRBV5-1	TRBJ2-3	TRBD1
TGTGCCAGCAGCATCCCCTTCACTAGCGGGGGGGCCTGGAGAACAGATACGCAGTATTTT	CASSIPFTSGGAWRTDTQYF	.	TRBV13	TRBJ2-3	TRBD2